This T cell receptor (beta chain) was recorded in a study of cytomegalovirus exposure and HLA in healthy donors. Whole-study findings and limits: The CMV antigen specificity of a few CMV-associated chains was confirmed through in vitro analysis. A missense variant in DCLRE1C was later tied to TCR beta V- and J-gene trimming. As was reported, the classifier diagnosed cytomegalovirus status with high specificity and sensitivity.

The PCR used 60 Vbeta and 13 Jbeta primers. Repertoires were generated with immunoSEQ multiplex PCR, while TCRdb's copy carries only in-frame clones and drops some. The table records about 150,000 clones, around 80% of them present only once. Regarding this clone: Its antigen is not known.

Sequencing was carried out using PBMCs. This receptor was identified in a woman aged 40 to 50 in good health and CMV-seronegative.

The CDR3 DNA reads as TGTGCCAGCAGCTTAGCGCTGGGGCGCCATGTGAACACTGAAGCTTTCTTT. Protein: CASSLALGRHVNTEAFF. The gene calls are TRBV7-2 and TRBJ1-1, with D possibly TRBD1 on 5 matching bases. Germline CDR1 SGHTA, CDR2 FQGNSA. The CDR3 runs 17 residues. With 0 bases removed from V and 0 bases from J, the gap between germline ends came to 14 bases.